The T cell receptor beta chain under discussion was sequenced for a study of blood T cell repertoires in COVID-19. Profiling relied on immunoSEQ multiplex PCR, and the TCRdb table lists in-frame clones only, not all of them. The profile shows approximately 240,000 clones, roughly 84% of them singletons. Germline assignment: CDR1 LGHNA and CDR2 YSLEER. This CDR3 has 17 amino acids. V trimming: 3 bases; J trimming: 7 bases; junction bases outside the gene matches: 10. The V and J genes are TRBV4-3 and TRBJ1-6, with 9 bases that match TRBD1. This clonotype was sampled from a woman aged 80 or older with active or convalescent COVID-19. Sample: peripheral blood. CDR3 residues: CASSQRGGQGSNSPLHF. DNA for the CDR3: TGCGCCAGCAGCCAGAGGGGGGGACAGGGTTCGAATTCACCCCTCCACTTT.